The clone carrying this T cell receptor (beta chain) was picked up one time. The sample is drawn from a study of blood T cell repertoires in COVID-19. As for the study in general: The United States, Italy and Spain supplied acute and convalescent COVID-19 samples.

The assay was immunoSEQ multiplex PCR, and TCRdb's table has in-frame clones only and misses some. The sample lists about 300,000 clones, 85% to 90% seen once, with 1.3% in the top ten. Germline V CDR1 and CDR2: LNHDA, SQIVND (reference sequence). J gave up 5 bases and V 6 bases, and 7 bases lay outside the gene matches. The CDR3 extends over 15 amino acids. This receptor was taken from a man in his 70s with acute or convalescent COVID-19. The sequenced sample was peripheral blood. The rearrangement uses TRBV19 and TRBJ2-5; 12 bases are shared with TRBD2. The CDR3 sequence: CASSPGLAGTETQYF. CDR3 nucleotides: TGTGCCAGTAGCCCCGGACTAGCGGGAACGGAGACCCAGTACTTC.